Shown below are 9 T cell receptor beta chains from a single sample sequenced in a study of control samples from healthy donors and cancer patients. Profiled with immunoSEQ multiplex PCR; TCRdb holds only in-frame clones, not every one. The table shows more than 95,000 clones, with about four fifths occurring only once. The sequencing sample was made of blood. The receptors shown here come from a woman aged 45-65 years in good health.

The V and J genes are TRBV5-1 and TRBJ1-2; a weak D match, TRBD1 (6 bases). Per germline, CDR1 SGHRS and CDR2 YFSETQ. The CDR3 length is 16 residues. V gave up 0 bases and J gave up 5 bases, with 17 bases separating them. DNA of the CDR3: TGCGCCAGCAGCTTGGCCGGGGGCGTAGAGATATATGGCTACACCTTC. Protein sequence: CASSLAGGVEIYGYTF.

The chain recombines TRBV7-8 with TRBJ2-7; 7 nucleotides align to TRBD1. The CDR3 is 17 residues long. Germline CDR1 SGHVS, CDR2 FQNEAQ. Germline trimming cut 1 base from V and 0 bases from J; bases unmatched to any gene: 9. This CDR3 is CASSLVTGRPISYEQYF. CDR3 DNA sequence: TGTGCCAGCAGCTTAGTGACAGGGAGACCTATCTCCTACGAGCAGTACTTC.

This chain connects TRBV2 to TRBJ1-1; TRBD1 matches at 7 bases. Germline CDR1 is SNHLY and CDR2 is FYNNEI. V gave up 6 bases and J gave up 0 bases; unmatched junction bases: 4. CDR3 length: 14 amino acids. In nucleotides, the CDR3 is TGTGCCAGCAGCCAGGGACAGATGAACACTGAAGCTTTCTTT. The encoded protein is CASSQGQMNTEAFF.

This sequence joins TRBV28 and TRBJ1-6; D unclear. The CDR3 is 14 amino acids. V shed 5 bases and J shed 6 bases, with 11 bases lying between them. In germline, CDR1 is MDHEN, CDR2 SYDVKM. CDR3 sequence: CASSLRAANSPLHF. The CDR3 DNA follows: TGTGCCAGCAGTCTCCGGGCCGCTAATTCACCCCTCCACTTT.

The V gene is TRBV30, the J gene TRBJ2-7; D might be TRBD2 (6 bases). Germline loops: CDR1 GTSNPN, CDR2 SVGIG (reference sequence). Trimming cost V 4 bases and J 6 bases, with 13 bases left between them. This CDR3 region has 12 residues. The CDR3 nucleotides read TGTGCCTGGACCCTGGGACTCGGCGAGCAGTACTTC. It yields the protein CAWTLGLGEQYF. The full variable domain, with the rest looked up from reference TRBV30 and TRBJ2-7, is SQTIHQWPATLVQPVGSPLSLECTVEGTSNPNLYWYRQAAGRGLQLLFYSVGIGQISSEVPQNLSASRPQDRQFILSSKKLLLSDSGFYLCAWTLGLGEQYFGPGTRLTVT.

V is TRBV7-2 and J is TRBJ2-1; D gene uncertain. The V gene lost 1 base and the J gene lost 4 bases, with 14 bases spanning the gap. Per the germline V gene, CDR1 is SGHTA and CDR2 is FQGNSA. CDR3 size: 16 residues. The CDR3 protein is CASSLGASPRYNEQFF. The CDR3 DNA is TGTGCCAGCAGCTTAGGGGCCTCCCCAAGGTACAATGAGCAGTTCTTC.

V gene TRBV5-6 combines with J gene TRBJ2-7, with 8 bases identical to TRBD2. This CDR3 region has 16 residues. Trimming cost V 3 bases and J 0 bases; bases outside gene matches: 8. CDR1 and CDR2 from the germline V gene are SGHDT and YYEEEE. This CDR3 reads CASSSLAEGLSYEQYF. CDR3 DNA sequence: TGTGCCAGCAGCTCACTAGCGGAGGGGCTCTCCTACGAGCAGTACTTC.

V and J are TRBV27 and TRBJ1-4, with TRBD1 identical over 10 bases. Germline CDR1 and CDR2: MNHEY and SMNVEV (reference sequence). V lost 5 bases and J lost 7; bases outside the gene matches: 7. The CDR3 totals 15 residues. The CDR3 loop is CASSPRQGAVEKLFF. CDR3 nucleotides: TGTGCCAGCAGTCCCCGACAGGGGGCAGTTGAAAAACTGTTTTTT.

J is TRBJ1-1 and V is TRBV5-5; D call uncertain. Germline CDR1 reads SGHKS; CDR2 reads YYEKEE (reference sequence). The CDR3 has 13 amino acids. Trimming removed 4 bases at V and 4 bases at J, with 11 bases between. The CDR3 region is CASSIDRGTEAFF. In DNA form, the CDR3 reads TGTGCCAGCAGCATAGACCGGGGCACTGAAGCTTTCTTT.